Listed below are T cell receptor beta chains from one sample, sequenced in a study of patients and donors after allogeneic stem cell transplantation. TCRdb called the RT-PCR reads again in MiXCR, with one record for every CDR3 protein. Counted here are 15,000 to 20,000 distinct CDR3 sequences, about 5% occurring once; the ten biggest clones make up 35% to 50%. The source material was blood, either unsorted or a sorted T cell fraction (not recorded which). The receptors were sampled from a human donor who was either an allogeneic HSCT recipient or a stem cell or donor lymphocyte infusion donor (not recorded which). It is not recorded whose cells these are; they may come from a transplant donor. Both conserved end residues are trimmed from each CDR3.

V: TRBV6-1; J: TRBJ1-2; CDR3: ASSMWTDYGYT
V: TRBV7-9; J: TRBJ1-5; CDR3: ASSPGTGPQPQH
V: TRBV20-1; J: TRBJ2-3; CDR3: SARAGGFTDTQY
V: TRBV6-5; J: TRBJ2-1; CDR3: ASSYTDSNEQF
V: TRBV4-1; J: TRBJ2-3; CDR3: ASSQRDSDTQY
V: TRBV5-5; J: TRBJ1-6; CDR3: ASSLDVGRQGIPLH
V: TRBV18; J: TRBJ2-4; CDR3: ASSPPGTGGIKNIQY
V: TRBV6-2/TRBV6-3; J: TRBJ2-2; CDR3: ASSKTRTGELF
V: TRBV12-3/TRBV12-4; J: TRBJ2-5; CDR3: ASSYTGETQY
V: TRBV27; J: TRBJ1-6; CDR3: ASSLGGRMNSPLH
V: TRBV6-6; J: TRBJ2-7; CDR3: ASSYSGNYEQY
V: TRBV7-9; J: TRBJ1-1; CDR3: ASSPSGRGQDTEAF
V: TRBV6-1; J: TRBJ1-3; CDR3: ASSRTGGPGNTIY
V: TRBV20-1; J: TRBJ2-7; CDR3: SAGSGGLTDEQY
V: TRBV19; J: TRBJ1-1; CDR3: ASSPYRGQMNTEAF
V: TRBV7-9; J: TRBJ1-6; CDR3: ASSPSGRDSPLH
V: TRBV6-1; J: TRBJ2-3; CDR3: ASRPTGTGGDTQY
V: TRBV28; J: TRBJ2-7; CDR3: ASSLAGGRDEQY
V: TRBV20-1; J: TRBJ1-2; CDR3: SASGALYGYT
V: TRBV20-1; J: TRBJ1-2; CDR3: SARAGPNGYT
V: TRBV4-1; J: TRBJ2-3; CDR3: ASSRETTRAPAQY
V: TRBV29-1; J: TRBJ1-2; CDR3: SVGGGRVGYGYT
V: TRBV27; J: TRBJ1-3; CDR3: ASWSGRTGLSGNTIY
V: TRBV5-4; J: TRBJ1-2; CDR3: ASSLGMGTANYGYT
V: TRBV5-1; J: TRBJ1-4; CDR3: ASSLFHPDRRLNEKLF
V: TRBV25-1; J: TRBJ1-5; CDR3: ASSECLRSDYSNQPQH
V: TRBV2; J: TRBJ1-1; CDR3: ASSSGQGAGTEAF
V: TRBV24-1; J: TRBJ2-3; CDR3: ATSDFNDGQGIDTQY
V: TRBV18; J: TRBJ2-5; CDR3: ASSPYRVLETQY
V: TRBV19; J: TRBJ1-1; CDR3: ASSMRPGTEAF
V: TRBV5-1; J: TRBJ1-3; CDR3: ASSLGSLSGGGNTIY
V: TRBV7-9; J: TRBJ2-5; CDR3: ASSPRASEYQETQY
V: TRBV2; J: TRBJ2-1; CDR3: ASTLAGADNEQF
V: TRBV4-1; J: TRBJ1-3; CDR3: ASSQGPGNTIY
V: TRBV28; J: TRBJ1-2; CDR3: ATSTLGQGLNGYT
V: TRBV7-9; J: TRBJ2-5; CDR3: ASSTSTSGKETQY
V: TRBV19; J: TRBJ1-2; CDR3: ASSIFLDRGGYT
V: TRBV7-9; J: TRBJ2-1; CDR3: ATPGRYSYNEQF